This T cell receptor (beta chain) was found in a study of blood T cell repertoires in COVID-19. At the level of the study: Acute and convalescent COVID-19 specimens originated in the United States, Italy and Spain. From T cells, B-cell-depleted T cells, or PBMCs came the material, which was cDNA or gDNA.

Enrolled during active infection, Seattle patients were then followed longitudinally. Original methodology: Amplifying reference gene primers gave estimates of nucleated cell counts. Sequencing was performed with immunoSEQ multiplex PCR; in TCRdb, only in-frame clones are kept and a portion is missing. V, J and clone size reflect that table, while D and trimming were determined from the DNA. The data hold hundreds of thousands of clones, with approximately 83% observed a single time. The CDR3 loop spans 13 amino acids. Germline CDR1 reads SGHRS; CDR2 reads YFSETQ. Deletions cut 4 bases from V and 0 bases from J, with 6 bases between.

Sequencing was carried out using peripheral blood. The clonotype was recovered from a woman in her twenties or thirties with COVID-19, enrolled during active disease. This chain links TRBV5-1 with TRBJ2-3; D unresolved. The CDR3 coding sequence is TGCGCCAGCAGCACACAGAGCACAGATACGCAGTATTTT. This gives the protein CASSTQSTDTQYF. The complete variable domain, with remaining parts taken from reference TRBV5-1 and TRBJ2-3, reads KAGVTQTPRYLIKTRGQQVTLSCSPISGHRSVSWYQQTPGQGLQFLFEYFSETQRNKGNFPGRFSGRQFSNSRSEMNVSTLELGDSALYLCASSTQSTDTQYFGPGTRLTVL.